The 3 T cell receptor beta chains below come from one sample, sequenced in a study of blood T cells in healthy people across ages. Sample-barcoded 5' priming and a J-beta primer mix drove a second PCR of 7 to 11 cycles. TCRdb independently ran MiXCR on the 5' RACE reads; one entry per CDR3 protein. This table has some 860,000 distinct CDR3 sequences, around three fifths appearing once. The source material was blood. The receptors stem from a man in his forties in good health.

This clonotype was recorded at least ten times. The chain recombines TRBV27 with TRBJ2-1; D gene unclear. Between the trimmed V and J ends, which lost 5 bases and 1 base, there was a span of 9 bases. Looked up from germline, CDR1 is MNHEY and CDR2 is SMNVEV (reference sequence). The CDR3 consists of 14 residues. The DNA of the CDR3 is TGTGCCAGCAGTCTCTCAAAATCCTACAATGAGCAGTTCTTC. Protein product: CASSLSKSYNEQFF.

The genes are TRBV5-1 and TRBJ1-1, with D possibly being TRBD1 (5 bases). The germline gives CDR1 SGHRS, CDR2 YFSETQ. The ends were cut back, 5 bases at V and 3 bases at J, with 14 bases in the middle. There are 14 residues in the CDR3. In DNA, the CDR3 is TGCGCCAGCAGGCCAGGGCCACAGGACACTGAAGCTTTCTTT. This encodes CASRPGPQDTEAFF.

This clonotype was observed once. The V gene is TRBV29-1, the J gene TRBJ1-1; possibly TRBD1 for D (6 bases). There are 14 residues in the CDR3. Germline loops: CDR1 SQVTM, CDR2 ANQGSEA. Trimming shortened V by 4 bases and J by 4 bases, and 16 bases separated the two germline ends. The CDR3, as DNA: TGCAGCGTTGGCTATAGGGGGGATTCCACTGAAGCTTTCTTT. It yields the protein CSVGYRGDSTEAFF. Variable domain in full (rest from reference TRBV29-1 and TRBJ1-1): SAVISQKPSRDICQRGTSLTIQCQVDSQVTMMFWYRQQPGQSLTLIATANQGSEATYESGFVIDKFPISRPNLTFSTLTVSNMSPEDSSIYLCSVGYRGDSTEAFFGQGTRLTVV.